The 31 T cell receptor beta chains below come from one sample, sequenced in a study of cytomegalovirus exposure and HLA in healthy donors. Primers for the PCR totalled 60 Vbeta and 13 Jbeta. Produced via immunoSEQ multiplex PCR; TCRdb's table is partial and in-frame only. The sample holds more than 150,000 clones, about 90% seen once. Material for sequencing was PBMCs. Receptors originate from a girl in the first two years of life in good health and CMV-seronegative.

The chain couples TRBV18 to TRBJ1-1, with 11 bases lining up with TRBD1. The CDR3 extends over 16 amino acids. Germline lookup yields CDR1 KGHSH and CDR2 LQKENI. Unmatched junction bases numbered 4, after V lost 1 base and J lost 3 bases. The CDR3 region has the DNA TGTGCCAGCTCACCACAACGGGACAGGGGGGACACTGAAGCTTTCTTT. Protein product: CASSPQRDRGDTEAFF. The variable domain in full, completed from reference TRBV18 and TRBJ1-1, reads NAGVMQNPRHLVRRRGQEARLRCSPMKGHSHVYWYRQLPEEGLKFMVYLQKENIIDESGMPKERFSAEFPKEGPSILRIQQVVRGDSAAYFCASSPQRDRGDTEAFFGQGTRLTVV.

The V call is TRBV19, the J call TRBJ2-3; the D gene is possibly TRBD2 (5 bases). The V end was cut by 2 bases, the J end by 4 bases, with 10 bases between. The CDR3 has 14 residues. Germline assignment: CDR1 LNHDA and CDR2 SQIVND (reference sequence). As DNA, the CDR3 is TGTGCCAGTAGTATACCGGGGTTCTCAGATACGCAGTATTTT. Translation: CASSIPGFSDTQYF.

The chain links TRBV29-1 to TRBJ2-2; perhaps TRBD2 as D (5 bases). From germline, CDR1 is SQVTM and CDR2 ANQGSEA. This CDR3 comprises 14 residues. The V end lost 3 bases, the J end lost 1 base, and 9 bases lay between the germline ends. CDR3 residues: CSVEGAWNTGELFF. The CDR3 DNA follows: TGCAGCGTTGAGGGAGCGTGGAACACCGGGGAGCTGTTTTTT.

The CDR3: CAIASGGNNEQFF. CDR3 DNA: TGTGCCATCGCTAGCGGGGGCAACAATGAGCAGTTCTTC. This sequence joins TRBV10-3 and TRBJ2-1; 10 positions agree with TRBD2. This CDR3 is 13 amino acids long. CDR1 is ENHRY, CDR2 SYGVKD, per germline. J lost 5 bases, V lost 8 bases, and 3 bases had no gene match.

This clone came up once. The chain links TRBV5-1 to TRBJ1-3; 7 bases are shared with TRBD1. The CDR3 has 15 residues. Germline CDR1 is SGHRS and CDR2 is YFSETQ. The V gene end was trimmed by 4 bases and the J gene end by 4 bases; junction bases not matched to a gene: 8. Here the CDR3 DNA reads TGCGCCAGCAGCGCAGACAGGGTGGCCGGAAACACCATATATTTT. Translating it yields CASSADRVAGNTIYF.

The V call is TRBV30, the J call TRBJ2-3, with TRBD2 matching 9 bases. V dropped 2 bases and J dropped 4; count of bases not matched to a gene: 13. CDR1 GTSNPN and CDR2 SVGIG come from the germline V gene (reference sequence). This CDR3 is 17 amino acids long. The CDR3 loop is CAWSTLRLAALADTQYF. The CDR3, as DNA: TGTGCCTGGAGTACCCTTAGACTAGCGGCCTTGGCAGATACGCAGTATTTT.

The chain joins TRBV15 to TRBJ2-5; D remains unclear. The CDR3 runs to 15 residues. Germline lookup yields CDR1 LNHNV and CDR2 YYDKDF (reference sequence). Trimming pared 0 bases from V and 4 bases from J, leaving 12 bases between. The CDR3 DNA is TGTGCCACCAGCAGAGATCTGAGCGATGGAGAGACCCAGTACTTC. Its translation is CATSRDLSDGETQYF.

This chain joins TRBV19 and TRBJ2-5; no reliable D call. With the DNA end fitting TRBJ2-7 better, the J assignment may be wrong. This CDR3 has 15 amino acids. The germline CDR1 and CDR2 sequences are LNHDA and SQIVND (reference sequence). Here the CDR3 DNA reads TGTGCCAGTAGTATTATAGCTATGCCGATCTACGAGCAGTACTTC. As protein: CASSIIAMPIYEQYF.

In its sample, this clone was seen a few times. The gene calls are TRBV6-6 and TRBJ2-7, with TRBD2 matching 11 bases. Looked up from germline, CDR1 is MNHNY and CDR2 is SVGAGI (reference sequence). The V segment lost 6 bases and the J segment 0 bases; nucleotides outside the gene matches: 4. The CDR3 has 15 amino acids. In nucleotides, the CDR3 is TGTGCCAGCAGCCCTACTAGCGGGAGCTCCTACGAGCAGTACTTC. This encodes CASSPTSGSSYEQYF.

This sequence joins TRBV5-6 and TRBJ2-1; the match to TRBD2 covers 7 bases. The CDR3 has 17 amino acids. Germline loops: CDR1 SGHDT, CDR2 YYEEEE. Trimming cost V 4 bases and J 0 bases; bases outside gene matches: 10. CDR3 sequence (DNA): TGTGCCAGCAGCCCCTACGGGAGGCCGAGCTCCTACAATGAGCAGTTCTTC. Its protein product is CASSPYGRPSSYNEQFF. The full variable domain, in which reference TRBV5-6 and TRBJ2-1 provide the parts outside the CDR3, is DAGVTQSPTHLIKTRGQQVTLRCSPKSGHDTVSWYQQALGQGPQFIFQYYEEEERQRGNFPDRFSGHQFPNYSSELNVNALLLGDSALYLCASSPYGRPSSYNEQFFGPGTRLTVL.

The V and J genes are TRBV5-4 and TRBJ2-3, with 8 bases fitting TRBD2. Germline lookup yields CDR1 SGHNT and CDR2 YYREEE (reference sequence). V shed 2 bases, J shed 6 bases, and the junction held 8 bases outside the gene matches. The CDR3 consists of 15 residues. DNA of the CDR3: TGTGCCAGCAGCTTTCCGGGACTAGAGGCCGATACGCAGTATTTT. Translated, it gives CASSFPGLEADTQYF.

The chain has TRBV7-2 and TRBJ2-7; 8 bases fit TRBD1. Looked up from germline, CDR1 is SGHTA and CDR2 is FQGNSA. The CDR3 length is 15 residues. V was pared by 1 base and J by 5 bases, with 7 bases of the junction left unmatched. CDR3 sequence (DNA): TGTGCCAGCAGCTTAGAAGGACAGGGCTACCACGAGCAGTACTTC. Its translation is CASSLEGQGYHEQYF. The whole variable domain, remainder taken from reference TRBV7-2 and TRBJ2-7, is GAGVSQSPSNKVTEKGKDVELRCDPISGHTALYWYRQSLGQGLEFLIYFQGNSAPDKSGLPSDRFSAERTGGSVSTLTIQRTQQEDSAVYLCASSLEGQGYHEQYFGPGTRLTVT.

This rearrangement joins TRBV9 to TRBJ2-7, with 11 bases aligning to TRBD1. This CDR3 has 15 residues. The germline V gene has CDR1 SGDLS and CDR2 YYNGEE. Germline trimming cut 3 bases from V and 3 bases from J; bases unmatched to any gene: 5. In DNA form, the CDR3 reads TGTGCCAGCAGCGCCGGGACAGGGGGTAACTACGAGCAGTACTTC. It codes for CASSAGTGGNYEQYF.

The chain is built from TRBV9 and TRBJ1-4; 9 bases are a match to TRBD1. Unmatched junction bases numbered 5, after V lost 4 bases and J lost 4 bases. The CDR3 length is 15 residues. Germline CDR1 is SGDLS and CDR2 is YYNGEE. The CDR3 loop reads CASSPRDRDNEKLFF. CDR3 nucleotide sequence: TGTGCCAGCAGCCCACGGGACAGGGATAATGAAAAACTGTTTTTT.

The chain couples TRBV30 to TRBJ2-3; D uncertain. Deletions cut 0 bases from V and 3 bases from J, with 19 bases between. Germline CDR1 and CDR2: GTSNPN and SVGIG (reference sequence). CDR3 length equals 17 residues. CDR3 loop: CAWSVWAPLARTDTQYF. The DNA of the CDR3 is TGTGCCTGGAGTGTATGGGCCCCCCTGGCTCGAACAGATACGCAGTATTTT.

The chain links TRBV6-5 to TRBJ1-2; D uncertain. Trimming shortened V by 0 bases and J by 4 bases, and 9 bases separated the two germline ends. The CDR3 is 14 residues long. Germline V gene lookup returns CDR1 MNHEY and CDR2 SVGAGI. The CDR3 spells CASSYSTGVYGYTF. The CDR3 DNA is TGTGCCAGCAGTTACTCGACGGGAGTCTATGGCTACACCTTC.

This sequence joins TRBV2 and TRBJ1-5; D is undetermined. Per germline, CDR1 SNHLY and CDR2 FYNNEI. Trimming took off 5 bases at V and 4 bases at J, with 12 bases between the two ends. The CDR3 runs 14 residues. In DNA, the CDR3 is TGTGCCAGCAGTTCATCGGTCGGGAATCAGCCCCAGCATTTT. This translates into CASSSSVGNQPQHF.

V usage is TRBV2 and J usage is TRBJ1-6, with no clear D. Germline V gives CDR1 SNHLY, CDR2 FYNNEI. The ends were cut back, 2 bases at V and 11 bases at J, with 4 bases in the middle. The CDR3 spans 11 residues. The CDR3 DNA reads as TGTGCCAGCAGTGAAAGCCCACCCCTCCACTTT. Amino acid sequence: CASSESPPLHF.

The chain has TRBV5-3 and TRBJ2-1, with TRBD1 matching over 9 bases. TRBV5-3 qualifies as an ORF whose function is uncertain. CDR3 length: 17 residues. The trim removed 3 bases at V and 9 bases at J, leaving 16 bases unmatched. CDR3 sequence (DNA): TGTGCCAGAAGCTGCCCTTATATGGGACAGGGTTCCGCTGAGCAGTTCTTC. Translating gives CARSCPYMGQGSAEQFF.

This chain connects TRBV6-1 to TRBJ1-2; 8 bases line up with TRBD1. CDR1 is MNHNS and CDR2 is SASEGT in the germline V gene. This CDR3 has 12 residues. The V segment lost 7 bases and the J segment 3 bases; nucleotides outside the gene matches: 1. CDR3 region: CASTQGDYGYTF. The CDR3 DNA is TGTGCCAGCACACAGGGGGACTATGGCTACACCTTC.

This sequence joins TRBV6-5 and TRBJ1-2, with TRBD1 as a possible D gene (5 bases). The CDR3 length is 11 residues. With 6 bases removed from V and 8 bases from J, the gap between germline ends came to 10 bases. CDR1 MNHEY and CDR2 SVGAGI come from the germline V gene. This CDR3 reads CASRWAGGYTF. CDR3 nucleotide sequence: TGTGCCAGCAGGTGGGCAGGGGGCTACACCTTC.

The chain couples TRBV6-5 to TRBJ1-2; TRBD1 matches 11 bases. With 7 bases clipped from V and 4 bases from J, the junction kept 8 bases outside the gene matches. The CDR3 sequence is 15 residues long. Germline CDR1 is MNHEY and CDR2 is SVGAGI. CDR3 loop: CASNINGQGAYGYTF. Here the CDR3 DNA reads TGTGCCAGCAATATCAATGGACAGGGGGCCTATGGCTACACCTTC.

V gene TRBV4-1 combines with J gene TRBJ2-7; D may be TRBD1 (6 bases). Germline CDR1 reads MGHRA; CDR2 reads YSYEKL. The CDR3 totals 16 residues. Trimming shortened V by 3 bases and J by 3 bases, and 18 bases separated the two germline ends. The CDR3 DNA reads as TGCGCCAGCAGCCAGGACCTCTGGGGGCCCCTCTACGAGCAGTACTTC. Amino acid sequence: CASSQDLWGPLYEQYF.

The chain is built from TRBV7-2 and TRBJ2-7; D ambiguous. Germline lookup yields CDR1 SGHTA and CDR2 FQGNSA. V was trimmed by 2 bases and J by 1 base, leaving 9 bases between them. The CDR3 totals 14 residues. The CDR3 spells CASSLLDSSYEQYF. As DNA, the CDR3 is TGTGCCAGCAGCTTATTAGACTCTTCCTACGAGCAGTACTTC. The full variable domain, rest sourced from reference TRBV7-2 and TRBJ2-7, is GAGVSQSPSNKVTEKGKDVELRCDPISGHTALYWYRQSLGQGLEFLIYFQGNSAPDKSGLPSDRFSAERTGGSVSTLTIQRTQQEDSAVYLCASSLLDSSYEQYFGPGTRLTVT.

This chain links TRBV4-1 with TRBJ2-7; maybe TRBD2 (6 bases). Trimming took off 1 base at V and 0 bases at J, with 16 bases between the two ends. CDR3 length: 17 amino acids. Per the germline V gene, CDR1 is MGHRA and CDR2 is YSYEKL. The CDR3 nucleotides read TGCGCCAGCAGCCAAGGCCGTCGGGGGTCGAGCTCCTACGAGCAGTACTTC. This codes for CASSQGRRGSSSYEQYF.

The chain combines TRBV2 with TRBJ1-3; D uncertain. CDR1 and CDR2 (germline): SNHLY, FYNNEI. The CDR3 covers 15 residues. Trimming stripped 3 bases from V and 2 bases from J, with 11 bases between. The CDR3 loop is CASSETGVPGNTIYF. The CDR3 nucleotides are TGTGCCAGCAGTGAGACCGGGGTGCCTGGAAACACCATATATTTT.

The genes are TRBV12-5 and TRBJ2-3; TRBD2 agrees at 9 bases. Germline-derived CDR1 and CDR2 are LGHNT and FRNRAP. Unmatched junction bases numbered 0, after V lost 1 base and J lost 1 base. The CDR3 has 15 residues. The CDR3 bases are TGTGCTAGTGGTTTGGGGACTAGCGGCACAGATACGCAGTATTTT. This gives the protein CASGLGTSGTDTQYF.

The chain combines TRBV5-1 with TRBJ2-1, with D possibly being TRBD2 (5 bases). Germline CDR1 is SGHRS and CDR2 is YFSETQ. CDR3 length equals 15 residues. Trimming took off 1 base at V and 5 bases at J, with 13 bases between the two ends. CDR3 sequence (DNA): TGCGCCAGCAGCTTGACGTTAGCCGGGAACAATGAGCAGTTCTTC. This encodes CASSLTLAGNNEQFF.

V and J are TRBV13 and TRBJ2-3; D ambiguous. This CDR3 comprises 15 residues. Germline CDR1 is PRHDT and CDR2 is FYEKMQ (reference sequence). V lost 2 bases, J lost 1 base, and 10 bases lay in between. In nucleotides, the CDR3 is TGTGCCAGCAGCTTATGGCTGGTTGGCACAGATACGCAGTATTTT. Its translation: CASSLWLVGTDTQYF.

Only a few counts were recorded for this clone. The CDR3 loop is CASSLWVAGDTGELFF. The DNA for the CDR3 is TGTGCCAGCAGCTTATGGGTAGCGGGAGACACCGGGGAGCTGTTTTTT. The chain links TRBV7-9 to TRBJ2-2; the match to TRBD2 covers 9 bases. CDR1 is SEHNR and CDR2 is FQNEAQ in the germline V gene (reference sequence). This CDR3 spans 16 amino acids. V was pared by 2 bases and J by 3 bases, with 4 bases of the junction left unmatched.

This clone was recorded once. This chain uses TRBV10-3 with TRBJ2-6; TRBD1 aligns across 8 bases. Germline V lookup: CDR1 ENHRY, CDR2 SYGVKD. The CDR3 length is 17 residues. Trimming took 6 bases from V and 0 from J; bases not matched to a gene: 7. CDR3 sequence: CAIRAQGESSGANVLTF. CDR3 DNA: TGTGCCATCAGAGCACAGGGGGAGAGCTCTGGGGCCAACGTCCTGACTTTC.